Each of the 23 T cell receptor beta chains below was sequenced from the same sample in a study of OX40 agonist ivuxolimab in advanced cancers. The method was immunoSEQ multiplex PCR; TCRdb's version includes in-frame clones alone and lacks a portion of them. The sample consists of roughly 67,000 clones, roughly 82% of them appearing once. The specimen was CD4+ or CD8+ T cells sorted from blood, collected in a trial of the OX40 agonist ivuxolimab. The receptors come from an adult with an advanced solid tumor such as melanoma, head and neck, liver or kidney cancer.

This chain connects TRBV6-1 to TRBJ2-1, with D hard to call. The germline gives CDR1 MNHNS, CDR2 SASEGT. Trimming removed 4 bases at V and 5 bases at J, with 9 bases between. CDR3 length: 13 residues. CDR3 residues: CASSASQNNEQFF. As DNA, the CDR3 is TGTGCCAGCAGTGCTTCCCAAAACAATGAGCAGTTCTTC.

The rearrangement joins TRBV4-2 to TRBJ2-1; tentatively, D is TRBD2 (6 bases). CDR3 size: 17 residues. V lost 0 bases, J lost 4 bases, and 16 bases lay in between. CDR1 is LGHNA and CDR2 is YNFKEQ in the germline V gene. The CDR3 DNA follows: TGTGCCAGCAGCCAAGACTTACTAGCTGGGGCGTACAATGAGCAGTTCTTC. This sequence encodes CASSQDLLAGAYNEQFF.

This chain joins TRBV10-1 and TRBJ2-3; TRBD1 is a possible D gene (5 bases). Germline V gives CDR1 WNHNN, CDR2 SYGVQD (reference sequence). Trimming took 6 bases from V and 5 from J, leaving 18 bases between them. The CDR3 consists of 15 residues. The CDR3 DNA reads TGCGCCAGCAGCGTAAGCAGGGCCGCAGAAGATACGCAGTATTTT. It is translated as CASSVSRAAEDTQYF.

V usage is TRBV2 and J usage is TRBJ2-1, with D perhaps TRBD2 (5 bases). The ends were cut back, 6 bases at V and 6 bases at J, with 15 bases in the middle. The CDR3 loop spans 14 amino acids. Germline-derived CDR1 and CDR2 are SNHLY and FYNNEI. The CDR3 DNA reads as TGTGCCAGCAGACGGGGAGACCCTGGCAATGAGCAGTTCTTC. Translated: CASRRGDPGNEQFF.

V is TRBV11-2 and J is TRBJ2-1; either TRBD1 or TRBD2 may fit D (5 bases each). Trimming shortened V by 3 bases and J by 0 bases, and 9 bases separated the two germline ends. The CDR3 consists of 15 residues. Germline CDR1 is SGHAT and CDR2 is FQNNGV. For the CDR3, the DNA is TGTGCCAGCAGCTTGGGGGTAGTCTCCTACAATGAGCAGTTCTTC. Protein sequence: CASSLGVVSYNEQFF.

V gene TRBV19 combines with J gene TRBJ2-6, with D hard to call. Germline assignment: CDR1 LNHDA and CDR2 SQIVND (reference sequence). CDR3 length: 16 residues. The ends were cut back, 8 bases at V and 0 bases at J, with 14 bases in the middle. The CDR3 DNA reads as TGTGCCAGTTTCTTGGGCAGACCCTCTGGGGCCAACGTCCTGACTTTC. The encoded protein is CASFLGRPSGANVLTF.

This chain joins TRBV7-2 and TRBJ2-1, with D hard to call. The V and J ends lost 5 bases and 0 bases respectively, with 17 bases between them. CDR3 length: 17 residues. Germline values: CDR1 SGHTA, CDR2 FQGNSA. In nucleotides, the CDR3 is TGTGCCAGCAGCCCGGTTTCTGGCGAGAGCTCCTACAATGAGCAGTTCTTC. Protein: CASSPVSGESSYNEQFF.

The chain recombines TRBV21-1 with TRBJ2-5; TRBD1, the table's D call, lacks a check against the DNA. TRBV21-1 is an annotated pseudogene. The CDR3 is 15 residues long. CDR3 coding DNA: TGTGCCAGCAGCAAAGAGCGCAGGGGCGAAGAGACCCAGTACTTC. It translates to CASSKERRGEETQYF.

With regard to this clone: Sequence at one end of the junction differs from germline and may be a read error. The sample contains more than one DNA sequence encoding this CDR3. The rearrangement joins TRBV7-2 to TRBJ2-5; TRBD1 is a possible D gene (6 bases). The CDR3 contains 14 residues. Per the germline V gene, CDR1 is SGHTA and CDR2 is FQGNSA. The CDR3 DNA follows: TGTGCCAGCAGTTTAGACAGGAACCAAGAGACCCAGTACTTC. Amino acids: CASSLDRNQETQYF.

This chain connects TRBV5-6 to TRBJ2-2; no clear D gene. The germline V gene encodes CDR1 SGHDT and CDR2 YYEEEE. V was shortened by 1 base and J by 6 bases, with 13 bases between the two germline ends. This CDR3 spans 15 amino acids. The DNA of the CDR3 is TGTGCCAGCAGCTTGCGTGGGTCAAATTCCGGGGAGCTGTTTTTT. This gives the protein CASSLRGSNSGELFF.

V and J are TRBV5-1 and TRBJ1-1; no reliable D call. This CDR3 contains 17 residues. The V and J ends lost 5 bases and 0 bases respectively, with 20 bases between them. Germline CDR1 SGHRS, CDR2 YFSETQ. CDR3 nucleotide sequence: TGCGCCAGCAGTATAGATATGGGTAAAGACCTGAACACTGAAGCTTTCTTT. Its protein is CASSIDMGKDLNTEAFF.

J is TRBJ1-2 and V is TRBV5-1, with D maybe TRBD1 (5 bases). Trimming took off 0 bases at V and 2 bases at J, with 8 bases between the two ends. Germline CDR1 and CDR2: SGHRS and YFSETQ. CDR3 length equals 14 residues. In DNA, the CDR3 is TGCGCCAGCAGCTTGGGCCGGGACAACTATGGCTACACCTTC. This encodes CASSLGRDNYGYTF.

The V gene is TRBV5-1, the J gene TRBJ1-2, with D uncertain. This CDR3 comprises 14 residues. Germline assignment: CDR1 SGHRS and CDR2 YFSETQ. V was shortened by 4 bases and J by 4 bases, with 14 bases between the two germline ends. The CDR3 here is CASSVGRGIYGYTF. The CDR3 coding sequence is TGCGCCAGCAGCGTAGGGAGAGGAATCTATGGCTACACCTTC. The full variable domain, completed using reference TRBV5-1 and TRBJ1-2, is KAGVTQTPRYLIKTRGQQVTLSCSPISGHRSVSWYQQTPGQGLQFLFEYFSETQRNKGNFPGRFSGRQFSNSRSEMNVSTLELGDSALYLCASSVGRGIYGYTFGSGTRLTVV.

This clone has only a few counts. The gene calls are TRBV5-1 and TRBJ2-5, with 13 bases lining up with TRBD2. Unmatched junction bases numbered 6, after V lost 2 bases and J lost 5 bases. The CDR3 loop spans 16 amino acids. CDR1 and CDR2 from the germline V gene are SGHRS and YFSETQ. The CDR3 loop reads CASSLGTSGNGETQYF. DNA of the CDR3: TGCGCCAGCAGCTTAGGGACTAGCGGGAATGGGGAGACCCAGTACTTC.

V is TRBV9 and J is TRBJ1-1; D not certain. V was clipped by 2 bases and J by 2 bases, with 7 bases between them. Germline V CDR1 and CDR2: SGDLS, YYNGEE. There are 13 residues in the CDR3. The DNA for the CDR3 is TGTGCCAGCAGCGTCCGGGGAAACACTGAAGCTTTCTTT. Residues: CASSVRGNTEAFF.

The chain recombines TRBV2 with TRBJ1-5; D not resolved. Trimming stripped 6 bases from V and 7 bases from J, with 13 bases between. CDR1 and CDR2 (germline): SNHLY, FYNNEI. This CDR3 region has 13 residues. The CDR3 DNA is TGTGCCAGCAGGCCAAGAAGGCTGCAGCCCCAGCATTTT. Encoded protein: CASRPRRLQPQHF.

This clone was picked up one time. The V call is TRBV2, the J call TRBJ2-1, with no clear D. The germline V gene has CDR1 SNHLY and CDR2 FYNNEI. Trimming shortened V by 6 bases and J by 6 bases, and 12 bases separated the two germline ends. This CDR3 is 13 amino acids long. The CDR3 protein is CASSSEDLNEQFF. CDR3 DNA sequence: TGTGCCAGCAGCTCTGAAGACCTCAATGAGCAGTTCTTC.

The V gene is TRBV19, the J gene TRBJ2-3, with unresolved D. Germline CDR1 reads LNHDA; CDR2 reads SQIVND (reference sequence). The V end lost 2 bases, the J end lost 5 bases, and 14 bases lay between the germline ends. CDR3 size: 15 residues. CDR3 in DNA: TGTGCCAGTAGTATATCCCCAAGACCTGAAGATACGCAGTATTTT. Residues: CASSISPRPEDTQYF.

This rearrangement joins TRBV7-9 to TRBJ2-4; TRBD1 is a possible D gene (5 bases). The V and J ends lost 3 bases and 2 bases respectively, with 11 bases between them. This CDR3 is 15 amino acids long. Germline values: CDR1 SEHNR, CDR2 FQNEAQ (reference sequence). CDR3 sequence (DNA): TGTGCCAGCAGCTTGAAGGGGTTGTCCAAAAACATTCAGTACTTC. Protein sequence: CASSLKGLSKNIQYF.

V is TRBV30 and J is TRBJ1-5; TRBD1 agrees at 10 bases. Losses at the gene ends were 2 bases for V and 6 bases for J; bases not matched to a gene: 16. Germline lookup yields CDR1 GTSNPN and CDR2 SVGIG (reference sequence). CDR3 size: 18 residues. For the CDR3, the DNA is TGTGCCTGGAGTATAGGACAGGGGGTCGAGATAAGGACTCAGCCCCAGCATTTT. Protein: CAWSIGQGVEIRTQPQHF.

The V and J genes are TRBV14 and TRBJ1-1; D not certain. Germline CDR1 is SGHDN and CDR2 is FVKESK. This CDR3 region has 13 residues. V lost 0 bases and J lost 4, with 6 bases in between. CDR3 loop: CASSQDWRTEAFF. The DNA of the CDR3 is TGTGCCAGCAGCCAAGATTGGCGCACTGAAGCTTTCTTT.

The chain has TRBV25-1 and TRBJ1-3; no clear D gene. V shed 8 bases and J shed 0 bases, with 11 bases lying between them. The CDR3 consists of 14 residues. CDR1 is MGHDK, CDR2 SYGVNS, per germline. The CDR3 reads CASQGAFSGNTIYF. Here the CDR3 DNA reads TGTGCCAGCCAAGGCGCGTTCTCTGGAAACACCATATATTTT.

The chain links TRBV29-1 to TRBJ2-7; D may be TRBD1 or TRBD2 (5 bases each). V shed 6 bases and J shed 3 bases, with 15 bases lying between them. CDR1 is SQVTM and CDR2 is ANQGSEA in the germline V gene. The CDR3 contains 13 residues. CDR3 bases: TGCAGCGTCCGGGGACGGTTAAGCTACGAGCAGTACTTC. As protein: CSVRGRLSYEQYF.